This TCR beta chain was profiled in a study of OX40 agonist ivuxolimab in advanced cancers. Overall study findings and caveats: Researchers did not determine the expanded peripheral T cells' antigen specificity.

To note about this clone: Its antigen remains unknown. The germline gene is not matched at one end of the junction; a read error may be the cause.

The CDR3 runs 15 residues. Germline CDR1 reads LNHDA; CDR2 reads SQIVND (reference sequence). Prior autoimmune disease or systemic immunosuppression barred patients. Blood sampling was done at baseline, cycle 4 day 1, and cycle 7 day 1. Profiled with immunoSEQ multiplex PCR; TCRdb holds only in-frame clones, not every one. The sample gives 35,000 to 40,000 clones, 65% to 80% of which show up once; around 13% is in the top ten. This chain uses TRBV19 with TRBJ1-5; the D is unclear. Sequencing used CD4+ or CD8+ T cells sorted from blood, obtained in a trial of the OX40 agonist ivuxolimab. This receptor was obtained from an adult with an advanced solid tumor such as melanoma, head and neck, liver or kidney cancer. The CDR3: CASSVEAGRNQPQHF. The CDR3 region has the DNA TGTGCCAGTAGTGTAGAAGCGGGAAGAAATCAGCCCCAGCATTTT. The whole variable domain, filled in from reference TRBV19 and TRBJ1-5, reads DGGITQSPKYLFRKEGQNVTLSCEQNLNHDAMYWYRQDPGQGLRLIYYSQIVNDFQKGDIAEGYSVSREKKESFPLTVTSAQKNPTAFYLCASSVEAGRNQPQHFGDGTRLSIL.